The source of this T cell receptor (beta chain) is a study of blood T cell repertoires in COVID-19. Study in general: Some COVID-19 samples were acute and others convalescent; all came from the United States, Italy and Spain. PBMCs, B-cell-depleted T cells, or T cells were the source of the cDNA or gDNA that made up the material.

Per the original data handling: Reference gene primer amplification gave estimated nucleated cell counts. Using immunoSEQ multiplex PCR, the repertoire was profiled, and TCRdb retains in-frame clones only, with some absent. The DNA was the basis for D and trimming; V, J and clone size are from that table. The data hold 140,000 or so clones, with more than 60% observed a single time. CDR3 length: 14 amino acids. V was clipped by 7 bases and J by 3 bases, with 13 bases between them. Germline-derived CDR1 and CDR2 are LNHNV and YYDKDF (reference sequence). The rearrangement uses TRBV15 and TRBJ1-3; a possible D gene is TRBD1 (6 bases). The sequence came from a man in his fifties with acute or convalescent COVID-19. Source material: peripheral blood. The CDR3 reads CATTRGGGGNTIYF. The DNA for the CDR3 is TGTGCCACCACCCGAGGGGGGGGTGGAAACACCATATATTTT.